A selection of T cell receptor beta chains follows, all from one sample in a study of cytomegalovirus exposure and HLA in healthy donors. This table comes from immunoSEQ multiplex PCR, and its TCRdb copy is limited to in-frame clones, with some not included. The sample has 120,000 to 150,000 clones; roughly four fifths are singletons. Specimen: PBMCs. The receptor set was obtained from a man aged 35 to 55 in good health and CMV-seropositive. The CDR3 runs from the conserved cysteine through the conserved F or W. D genes are given only for firm matches. Not every row has a clone size; where given, it reads once, few, many or a size class.

TRBJ2-1	once	NA	TRBV27	TGTGCCAGCAGGCTAGCGCCGCCGGTGGGGAATGAGCAGTTCTTC	CASRLAPPVGNEQFF
TRBJ1-1	few	NA	TRBV28	TGTGCCAGCCGAGGGCGTACGAACACTGAAGCTTTCTTT	CASRGRTNTEAFF
TRBJ2-7	NA	TRBD2	TRBV27	TGTGCCAGCAGTGTACCATCGACTAGCGGGCGTTACGAGCAGTACTTC	CASSVPSTSGRYEQYF
TRBJ1-1	NA	TRBD1	TRBV18	TGTGCCAGCTCTTCAGGGACAGCCCGGAACACTGAAGCTTTCTTT	CASSSGTARNTEAFF
TRBJ2-2	NA	NA	TRBV7-9	TGTGCCAGCAGATTACTTAGCGTGACCGGGGAGCTGTTTTTT	CASRLLSVTGELFF
TRBJ1-1	few	NA	TRBV6-6	TGTGCCAGCAGTTGGGGGGGACGGGATGGCACTGAAGCTTTCTTT	CASSWGGRDGTEAFF
TRBJ2-7	NA	NA	TRBV19	TGTGCCAGTAGTAGGCAGGGTGCCTACGAGCAGTACTTC	CASSRQGAYEQYF
TRBJ2-1	NA	NA	TRBV5-6	TGTGCCAGCAGCTCCTTCGGTCCTAGTGAGCAGTTCTTC	CASSSFGPSEQFF
TRBJ2-2	NA	NA	TRBV6-1	TGTGCCAGCAGTACTGAGAACACCGGGGAGCTGTTTTTT	CASSTENTGELFF
TRBJ2-7	NA	TRBD2	TRBV28	TGTGCCAGCACCGTACCGGGACTAGCGGGACGAACGCCCTACGAGCAGTACTTC	CASTVPGLAGRTPYEQYF
TRBJ2-5	NA	TRBD2	TRBV4-2	TGTGCCAGCAGCCAAACACTAGCGGGAGTTATGGAGACCCAGTACTTC	CASSQTLAGVMETQYF
TRBJ1-5	few	TRBD1	TRBV23-1	TGCGCCAGCAGTCCAACAGGGGTCAATCAGCCCCAGCATTTT	CASSPTGVNQPQHF
TRBJ2-3	NA	NA	TRBV7-9	TGTGCCAGCAGCCGTACAGGGTTGGGAGATACGCAGTATTTT	CASSRTGLGDTQYF
TRBJ1-1	NA	TRBD1	TRBV23-1	TGCGCCAGCAGTCAACCTGCCTGTTTGGGGGGACAGGGGGCATATGCTGAAGCTTTCTTT	CASSQPACLGGQGAYAEAFF
TRBJ2-7	NA	NA	TRBV5-1	TGCGCCAGCAGCCAGGGGTTAGGGGAGGGGTACGAGCAGTACTTC	CASSQGLGEGYEQYF
TRBJ2-7	NA	TRBD2	TRBV27	TGTGCCAGCAGTTCAGCGGGAGAATGGAACGAGCAGTACTTC	CASSSAGEWNEQYF
TRBJ1-4	NA	TRBD1	TRBV18	TGTGCCAGCTCATACGGACAGGGAGATGAAAAACTGTTTTTT	CASSYGQGDEKLFF
TRBJ2-7	NA	TRBD1	TRBV7-7	TGTGCCAGCAGCCTGGACAGGGATCACGAGCAGTACTTC	CASSLDRDHEQYF
TRBJ1-5	NA	TRBD1	TRBV10-3	TGTGCCATCAGTCCGGGACAGTACAATCAGCCCCAGCATTTT	CAISPGQYNQPQHF
TRBJ2-1	NA	TRBD2	TRBV6-5	TGTGCCAGCAGGCGACTAGCGGCCTACAATGAGCAGTTCTTC	CASRRLAAYNEQFF
TRBJ1-1	NA	TRBD1	TRBV28	TGTGCCAGCAGCTCCGGACAGGGGGACACTGAAGCTTTCTTT	CASSSGQGDTEAFF
TRBJ1-3	NA	NA	TRBV18	TGTGCCAGCTCACCAGGGCAGAGCTCTGGAAACACCATATATTTT	CASSPGQSSGNTIYF
TRBJ2-6	NA	NA	TRBV27	TGTGCCAGCAGCCTCACACCCAGGGGCAGGGTGCCCTCTGGGGCCAACGTCCTGACTTTC	CASSLTPRGRVPSGANVLTF
TRBJ2-3	NA	TRBD2	TRBV5-1	TGCGCCAGCAGCGCGGAGGCTAGCGGCGATACGCAGTATTTT	CASSAEASGDTQYF
TRBJ1-2	NA	NA	TRBV28	TGTGCCAGCAGTTTAAGGGAGAGGCACTATGGCTACACCTTC	CASSLRERHYGYTF
TRBJ2-3	NA	TRBD2	TRBV9	TGTGCCAGCAGCGTAGAGTGGAGTGGCGGGAGTGGTACGAGGGATACGCAGTATTTT	CASSVEWSGGSGTRDTQYF
TRBJ2-1	few	NA	TRBV5-1	TGCGCCAGCAGCCCATGGACTATCTACAATGAGCAGTTCTTC	CASSPWTIYNEQFF
TRBJ1-2	NA	TRBD1	TRBV6-5	TGTGCCAGCAGTTCCTGGACAGGGGGCCTAGGCTACACCTTC	CASSSWTGGLGYTF
TRBJ2-7	NA	TRBD1	TRBV7-3	TGTGCCAGCAGCCCTGACGGGACAGGGGACTACGAGCAGTACTTC	CASSPDGTGDYEQYF
TRBJ2-2	NA	TRBD2	TRBV28	TGTGCCAGCAGCGACCGCCTAGCGGGAGTCACCGGGGAGCTGTTTTTT	CASSDRLAGVTGELFF
TRBJ2-1	NA	TRBD2	TRBV9	TGTGCCAGCAACGTAGCGGGTACTTACAATGAGCAGTTCTTC	CASNVAGTYNEQFF
TRBJ2-7	NA	NA	TRBV30	TGTGCCTGGAGTATTAGCTCCTACGAGCAGTACTTC	CAWSISSYEQYF
TRBJ2-3	NA	NA	TRBV5-1	TGCGCCAGCAGCTTGGAGAGTCCTTTTAGCACAGATACGCAGTATTTT	CASSLESPFSTDTQYF
TRBJ1-4	NA	NA	TRBV19	TGTGCCAGTAGTAGTACAGGGAATGAAAAACTGTTTTTT	CASSSTGNEKLFF
TRBJ1-2	once	TRBD1	TRBV2	TGTGCCAGCAGTATCTACACAGGGGGCGACTATGGCTACACCTTC	CASSIYTGGDYGYTF
TRBJ2-5	NA	NA	TRBV13	TGTGCCAGCAGCTCAAGAGCATCAGGGAGGCGGCAAGAGACCCAGTACTTC	CASSSRASGRRQETQYF
TRBJ1-5	NA	TRBD1	TRBV7-2	TGTGCCAGCAGCCGAGTTGCGGGACAGGGCCCGAATCAGCCCCAGCATTTT	CASSRVAGQGPNQPQHF
TRBJ1-5	NA	NA	TRBV9	TGTGCCAGCAGCCCCTCGCCAGGTCAGCCCCAGCATTTT	CASSPSPGQPQHF
TRBJ2-3	few	NA	TRBV29-1	TGCAGCGTTGGGGACTTCGGATCGGGGGCGCAGTATTTT	CSVGDFGSGAQYF
TRBJ2-5	NA	TRBD2	TRBV18	TGTGCCAGCTCACTTTTAGCGGGAAACCAAGAGACCCAGTACTTC	CASSLLAGNQETQYF
TRBJ2-1	NA	TRBD2	TRBV7-9	TGTGCCAGCAGCTTGGGACTAGAATACAATGAGCAGTTCTTC	CASSLGLEYNEQFF
TRBJ1-1	NA	TRBD1	TRBV9	TGTGCCAGCAGCATCTCGCCGGGACAGGGGTCGAAAGCTTTCTTT	CASSISPGQGSKAFF
TRBJ1-3	NA	TRBD1	TRBV7-6	TGTGCCAGCAGCTATCCTTCCGGGACAGCCTCTGGAAACACCATATATTTT	CASSYPSGTASGNTIYF
TRBJ1-1	NA	NA	TRBV7-3	TGTGCCAGCAGCTTAAAAGGGGGCACTGAAGCTTTCTTT	CASSLKGGTEAFF
TRBJ1-2	NA	NA	TRBV18	TGTGCCAGCTCACCGTCGTTAGAGAACTATGGCTACACCTTC	CASSPSLENYGYTF
TRBJ2-3	NA	TRBD2	TRBV2	TGTGCCAGCAGGACCGGACTAGGAAGAACAGATACGCAGTATTTT	CASRTGLGRTDTQYF
TRBJ2-5	once	TRBD2	TRBV4-2	TGTGCCAGCAGCCAAGATATCGGCCTAGCGGAAGGGGAGACCCAGTACTTC	CASSQDIGLAEGETQYF
TRBJ2-7	NA	NA	TRBV27	TGTGCCAGCAGGGACAAACCCTACGAGCAGTACTTC	CASRDKPYEQYF
TRBJ1-5	NA	NA	TRBV30	TGTGCCTGGAGTGTACGGGGTGGAGTGGGCAATCAGCCCCAGCATTTT	CAWSVRGGVGNQPQHF